These 5 T cell receptor beta chains were sequenced from one sample in a study of CD8+ T cells in alopecia areata. TCR sequencing used cDNA made by reverse transcription of extracted RNA. Generated by immunoSEQ multiplex PCR, the TCRdb table keeps only in-frame clones and is missing some. The sample has more than 130,000 clones; approximately 80% are singletons. Treatment denoted: oral pan-JAK inhibitor, 5-10 mg twice daily. Sequences were derived from CD8+ T cells sorted from blood, sampled at week 4, from a patient treated with tofacitinib. These receptor sequences come from a human donor with alopecia areata.

CDR3 in amino acids: CASSKEGHRVQTRYGYTF. In DNA, the CDR3 is TGTGCCAGCAGCAAAGAGGGGCACAGGGTCCAAACTCGCTATGGCTACACCTTC. V and J are TRBV21-1 and TRBJ1-2; the table's D call TRBD1 went unverified against the DNA. TRBV21-1 is labeled a pseudogene. This CDR3 has 18 residues.

The gene calls are TRBV4-1 and TRBJ1-6; D unresolved. Trimming removed 1 base at V and 8 bases at J, with 12 bases between. The germline V gene encodes CDR1 MGHRA and CDR2 YSYEKL. CDR3 length equals 15 residues. The CDR3 is CASSQGSRLDSPLHF. The CDR3 DNA follows: TGCGCCAGCAGCCAAGGCAGCCGTCTCGATTCACCCCTCCACTTT.

The V and J genes are TRBV29-1 and TRBJ2-1; no firm D call. The CDR3 length is 12 residues. CDR1 and CDR2 from the germline V gene are SQVTM and ANQGSEA. The V gene lost 1 base and the J gene lost 3 bases, with 4 bases spanning the gap. The CDR3 loop reads CSVEVDYNEQFF. DNA of the CDR3: TGCAGCGTTGAAGTGGACTACAATGAGCAGTTCTTC.

This clone was seen a handful of times. The V and J genes are TRBV29-1 and TRBJ2-7; the D is unclear. The germline CDR1 and CDR2 sequences are SQVTM and ANQGSEA. V lost 0 bases, J lost 1 base, and 4 bases lay in between. The CDR3 loop spans 12 amino acids. The CDR3 is CSVEDPSYEQYF. In DNA form, the CDR3 reads TGCAGCGTTGAAGATCCGTCCTACGAGCAGTACTTC.

V gene TRBV19 combines with J gene TRBJ2-7; D not certain. The CDR3 runs to 14 residues. Trimming cost V 4 bases and J 3 bases, with 13 bases left between them. Per the germline V gene, CDR1 is LNHDA and CDR2 is SQIVND (reference sequence). This CDR3 is CASSTSSGYYEQYF. The CDR3 coding sequence is TGTGCCAGTAGTACGAGCTCGGGTTACTACGAGCAGTACTTC.